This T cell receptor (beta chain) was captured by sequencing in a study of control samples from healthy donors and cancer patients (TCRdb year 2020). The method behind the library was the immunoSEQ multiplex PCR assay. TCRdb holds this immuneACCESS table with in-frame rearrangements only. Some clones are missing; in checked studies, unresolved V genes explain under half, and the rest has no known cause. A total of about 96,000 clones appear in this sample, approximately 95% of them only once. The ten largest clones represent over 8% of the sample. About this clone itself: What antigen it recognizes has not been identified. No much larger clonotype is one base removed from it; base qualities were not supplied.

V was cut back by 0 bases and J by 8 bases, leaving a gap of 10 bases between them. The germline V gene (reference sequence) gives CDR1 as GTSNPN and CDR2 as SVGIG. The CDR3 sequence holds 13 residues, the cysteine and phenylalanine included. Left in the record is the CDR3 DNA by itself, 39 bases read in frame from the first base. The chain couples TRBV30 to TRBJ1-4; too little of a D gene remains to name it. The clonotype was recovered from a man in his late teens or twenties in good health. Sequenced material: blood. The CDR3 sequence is CAWSVSAAEKLFF. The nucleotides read TGTGCCTGGAGTGTTTCGGCAGCGGAAAAACTGTTTTTT. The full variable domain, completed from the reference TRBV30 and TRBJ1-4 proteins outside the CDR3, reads SQTIHQWPATLVQPVGSPLSLECTVEGTSNPNLYWYRQAAGRGLQLLFYSVGIGQISSEVPQNLSASRPQDRQFILSSKKLLLSDSGFYLCAWSVSAAEKLFFGSGTQLSVL.